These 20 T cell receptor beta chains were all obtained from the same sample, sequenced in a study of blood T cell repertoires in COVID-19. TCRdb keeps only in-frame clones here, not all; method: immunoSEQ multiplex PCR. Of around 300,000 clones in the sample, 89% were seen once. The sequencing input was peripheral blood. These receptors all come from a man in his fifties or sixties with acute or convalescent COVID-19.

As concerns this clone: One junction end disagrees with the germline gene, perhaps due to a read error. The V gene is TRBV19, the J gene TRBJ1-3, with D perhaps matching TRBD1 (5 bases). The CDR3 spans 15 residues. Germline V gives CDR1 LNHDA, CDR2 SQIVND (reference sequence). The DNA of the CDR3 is TGCGCCAGTAATTGGGGAGGACATACGGGAAACACCATATATTTT. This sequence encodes CASNWGGHTGNTIYF. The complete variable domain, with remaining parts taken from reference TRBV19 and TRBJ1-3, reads DGGITQSPKYLFRKEGQNVTLSCEQNLNHDAMYWYRQDPGQGLRLIYYSQIVNDFQKGDIAEGYSVSREKKESFPLTVTSAQKNPTAFYLCASNWGGHTGNTIYFGEGSWLTVV.

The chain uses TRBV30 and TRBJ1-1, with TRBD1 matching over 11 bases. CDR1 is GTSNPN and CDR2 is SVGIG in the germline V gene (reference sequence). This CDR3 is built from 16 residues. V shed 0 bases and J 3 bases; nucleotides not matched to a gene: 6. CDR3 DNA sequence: TGTGCCTGGAGTGTACACTGGGACAGGGGGGACACTGAAGCTTTCTTT. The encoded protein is CAWSVHWDRGDTEAFF.

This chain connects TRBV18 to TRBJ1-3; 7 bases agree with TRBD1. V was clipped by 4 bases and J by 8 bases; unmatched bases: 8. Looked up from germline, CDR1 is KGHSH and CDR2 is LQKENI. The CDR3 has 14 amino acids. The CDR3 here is CASSLRQGGDTIYF. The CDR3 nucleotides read TGTGCCAGCTCACTCCGACAGGGAGGCGACACCATATATTTT.

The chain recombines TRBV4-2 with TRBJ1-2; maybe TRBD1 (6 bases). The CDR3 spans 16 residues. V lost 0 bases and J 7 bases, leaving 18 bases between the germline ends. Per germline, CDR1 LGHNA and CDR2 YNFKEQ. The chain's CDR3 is CASSQDYPGARVGYTF. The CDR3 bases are TGTGCCAGCAGCCAAGATTACCCAGGGGCGCGAGTTGGCTACACCTTC.

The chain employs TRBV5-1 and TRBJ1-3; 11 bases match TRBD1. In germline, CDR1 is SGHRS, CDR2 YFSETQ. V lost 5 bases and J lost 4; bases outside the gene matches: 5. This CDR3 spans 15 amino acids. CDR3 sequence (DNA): TGCGCCAGCAGGGAAGGGACAGGGGGAGGAAACACCATATATTTT. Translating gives CASREGTGGGNTIYF.

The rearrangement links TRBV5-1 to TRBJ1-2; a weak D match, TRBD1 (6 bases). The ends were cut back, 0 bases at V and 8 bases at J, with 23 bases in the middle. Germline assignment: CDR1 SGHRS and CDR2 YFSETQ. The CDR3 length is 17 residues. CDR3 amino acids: CASSLDPGHLREGGYTF. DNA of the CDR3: TGCGCCAGCAGCTTGGACCCGGGACACCTTCGTGAGGGGGGCTACACCTTC.

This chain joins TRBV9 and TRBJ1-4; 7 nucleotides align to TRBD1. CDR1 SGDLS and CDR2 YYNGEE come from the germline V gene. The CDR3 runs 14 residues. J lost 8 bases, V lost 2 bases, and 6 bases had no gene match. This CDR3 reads CASSVRQGGEKLFF. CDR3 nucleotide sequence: TGTGCCAGCAGCGTCCGACAGGGTGGAGAAAAACTGTTTTTT. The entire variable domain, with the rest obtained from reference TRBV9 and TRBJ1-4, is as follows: DSGVTQTPKHLITATGQRVTLRCSPRSGDLSVYWYQQSLDQGLQFLIQYYNGEERAKGNILERFSAQQFPDLHSELNLSSLELGDSALYFCASSVRQGGEKLFFGSGTQLSVL.

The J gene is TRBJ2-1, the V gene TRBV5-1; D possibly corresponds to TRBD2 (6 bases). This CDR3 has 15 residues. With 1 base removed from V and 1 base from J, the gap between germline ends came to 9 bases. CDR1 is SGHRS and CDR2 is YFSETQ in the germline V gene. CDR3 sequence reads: CASSLREPSYNEQFF. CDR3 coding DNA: TGCGCCAGCAGCTTGCGGGAGCCTTCCTACAATGAGCAGTTCTTC.

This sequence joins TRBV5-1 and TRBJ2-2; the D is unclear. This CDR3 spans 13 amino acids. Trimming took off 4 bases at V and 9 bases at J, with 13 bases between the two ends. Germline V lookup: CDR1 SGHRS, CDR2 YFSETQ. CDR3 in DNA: TGCGCCAGCAGCCTACAAGGAGCGCGGGAGCTGTTTTTT. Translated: CASSLQGARELFF.

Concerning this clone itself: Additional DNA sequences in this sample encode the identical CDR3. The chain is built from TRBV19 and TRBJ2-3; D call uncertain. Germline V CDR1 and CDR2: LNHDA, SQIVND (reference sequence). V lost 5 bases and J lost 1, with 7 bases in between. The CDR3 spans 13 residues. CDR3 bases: TGTGCCAGTAGTCGCCAGGGCACAGATACGCAGTATTTT. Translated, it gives CASSRQGTDTQYF.

CDR3 in DNA: TGTGCCACCAGCCCGGGGTCCAGGGGGCGATGGAAGACCCAGTACTTC. This codes for CATSPGSRGRWKTQYF. The chain combines TRBV15 with TRBJ2-5; TRBD1 matches 8 bases. The CDR3 totals 16 residues. Germline V gene data show CDR1 as LNHNV and CDR2 as YYDKDF (reference sequence). V lost 5 bases and J lost 6; bases outside the gene matches: 14.

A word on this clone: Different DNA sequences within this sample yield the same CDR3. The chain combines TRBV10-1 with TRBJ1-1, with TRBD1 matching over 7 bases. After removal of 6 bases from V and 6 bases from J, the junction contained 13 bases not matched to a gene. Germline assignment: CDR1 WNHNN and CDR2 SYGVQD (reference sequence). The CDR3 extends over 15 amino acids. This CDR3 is CASSASGTGASEAFF. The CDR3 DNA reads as TGCGCCAGCAGCGCCTCCGGTACAGGGGCATCTGAAGCTTTCTTT.

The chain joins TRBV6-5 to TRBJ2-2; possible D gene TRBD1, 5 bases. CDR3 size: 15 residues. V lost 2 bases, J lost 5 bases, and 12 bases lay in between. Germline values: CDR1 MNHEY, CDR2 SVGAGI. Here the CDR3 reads CASSYRPRETGELFF. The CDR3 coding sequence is TGTGCCAGCAGTTACCGCCCCAGGGAAACCGGGGAGCTGTTTTTT.

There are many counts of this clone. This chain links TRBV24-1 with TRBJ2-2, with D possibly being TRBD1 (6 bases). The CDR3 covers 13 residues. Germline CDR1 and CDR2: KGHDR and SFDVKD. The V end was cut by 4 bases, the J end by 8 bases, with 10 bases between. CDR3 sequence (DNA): TGTGCCACCAGTGACCACAGGGAGGGGGAGCTGTTTTTT. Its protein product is CATSDHREGELFF.

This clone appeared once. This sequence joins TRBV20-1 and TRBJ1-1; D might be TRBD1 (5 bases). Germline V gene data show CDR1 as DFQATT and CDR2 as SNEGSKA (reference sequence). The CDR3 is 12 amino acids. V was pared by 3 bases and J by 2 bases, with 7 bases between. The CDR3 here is CSASWGNTEAFF. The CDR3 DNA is TGCAGTGCTAGTTGGGGCAACACTGAAGCTTTCTTT.

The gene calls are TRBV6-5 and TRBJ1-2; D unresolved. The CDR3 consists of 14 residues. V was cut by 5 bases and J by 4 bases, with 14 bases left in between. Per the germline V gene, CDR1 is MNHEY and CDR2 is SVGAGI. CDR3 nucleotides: TGTGCCAGCAGTCACCCGGAGAAAGGCTATGGCTACACCTTC. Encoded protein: CASSHPEKGYGYTF.

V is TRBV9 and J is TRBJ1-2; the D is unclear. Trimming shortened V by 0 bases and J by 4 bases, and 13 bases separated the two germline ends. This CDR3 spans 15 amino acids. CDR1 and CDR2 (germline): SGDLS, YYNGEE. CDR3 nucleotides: TGTGCCAGCAGCGTAGACGGGGAGGCCCTCTATGGCTACACCTTC. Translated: CASSVDGEALYGYTF.

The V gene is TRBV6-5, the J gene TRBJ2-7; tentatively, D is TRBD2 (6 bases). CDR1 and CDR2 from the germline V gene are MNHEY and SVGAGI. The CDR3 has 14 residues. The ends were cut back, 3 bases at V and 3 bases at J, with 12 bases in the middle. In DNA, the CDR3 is TGTGCCAGCAGTTATCGGGACTCCAACTACGAGCAGTACTTC. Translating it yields CASSYRDSNYEQYF.

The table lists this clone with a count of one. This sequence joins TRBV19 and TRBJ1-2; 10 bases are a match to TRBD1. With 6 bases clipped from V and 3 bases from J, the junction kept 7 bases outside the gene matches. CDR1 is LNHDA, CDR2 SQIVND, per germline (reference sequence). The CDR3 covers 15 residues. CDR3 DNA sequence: TGTGCCAGTAGACCCCGGACAGGGGGTTACTATGGCTACACCTTC. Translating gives CASRPRTGGYYGYTF.

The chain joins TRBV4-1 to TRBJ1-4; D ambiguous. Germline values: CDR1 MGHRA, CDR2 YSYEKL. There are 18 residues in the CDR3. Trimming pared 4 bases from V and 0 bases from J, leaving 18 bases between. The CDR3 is CASSREPPGPPTNEKLFF. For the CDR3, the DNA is TGCGCCAGCAGCCGAGAACCCCCAGGTCCCCCAACTAATGAAAAACTGTTTTTT.